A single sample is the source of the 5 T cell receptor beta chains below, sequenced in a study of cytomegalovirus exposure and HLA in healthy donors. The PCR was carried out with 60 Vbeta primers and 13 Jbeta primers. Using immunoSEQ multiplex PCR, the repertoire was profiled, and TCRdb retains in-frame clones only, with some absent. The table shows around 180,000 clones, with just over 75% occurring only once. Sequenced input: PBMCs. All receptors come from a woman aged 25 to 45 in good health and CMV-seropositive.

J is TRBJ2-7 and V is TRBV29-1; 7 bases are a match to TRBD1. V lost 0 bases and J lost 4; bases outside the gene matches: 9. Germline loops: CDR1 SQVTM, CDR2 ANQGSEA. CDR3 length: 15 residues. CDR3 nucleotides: TGCAGCGTTGAAGACTCCGGGACAGAGACGTACGAGCAGTACTTC. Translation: CSVEDSGTETYEQYF.

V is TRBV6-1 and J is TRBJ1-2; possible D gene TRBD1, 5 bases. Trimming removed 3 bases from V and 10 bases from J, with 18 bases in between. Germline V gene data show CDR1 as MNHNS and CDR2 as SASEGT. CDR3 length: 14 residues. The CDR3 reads CASSDGGTLRDYTF. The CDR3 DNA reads TGTGCCAGCAGTGATGGCGGGACGCTAAGAGACTACACCTTC.

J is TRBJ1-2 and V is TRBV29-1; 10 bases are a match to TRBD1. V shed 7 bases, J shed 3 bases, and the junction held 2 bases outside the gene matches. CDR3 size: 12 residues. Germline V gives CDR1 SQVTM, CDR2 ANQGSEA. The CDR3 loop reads CSGGQGDYGYTF. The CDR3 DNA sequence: TGCAGCGGCGGACAGGGGGACTATGGCTACACCTTC.

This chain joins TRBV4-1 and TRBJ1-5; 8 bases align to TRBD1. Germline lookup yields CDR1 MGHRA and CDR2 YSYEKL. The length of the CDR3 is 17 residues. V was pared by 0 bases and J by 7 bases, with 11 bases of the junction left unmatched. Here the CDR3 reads CASSQDVRTGIGQPQHF. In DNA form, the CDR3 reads TGCGCCAGCAGCCAAGATGTTAGGACAGGGATCGGACAGCCCCAGCATTTT.

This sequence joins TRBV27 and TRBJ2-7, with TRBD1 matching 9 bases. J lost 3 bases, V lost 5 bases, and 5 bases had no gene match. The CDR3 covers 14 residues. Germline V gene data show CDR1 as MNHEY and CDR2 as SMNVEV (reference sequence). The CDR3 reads CASSPRQGGYEQYF. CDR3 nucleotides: TGTGCCAGCAGTCCCCGACAGGGGGGCTACGAGCAGTACTTC.